The present T cell receptor beta chain was sequenced within a study of blood T cell repertoires in COVID-19. Those enrolled in Seattle joined during active infection and were followed longitudinally afterward. Authors' data handling: Estimates of nucleated cell counts were drawn from the amplification of reference gene primers. The table came from immunoSEQ multiplex PCR; TCRdb's copy has only in-frame clones and leaves some out. That table gives V, J and clone size, and the DNA gave D and trimming. The repertoire has around 190,000 clones, around nine tenths of them found once; the top ten carry over 15%. This CDR3 is built from 16 residues. Germline V gives CDR1 SGHAT, CDR2 FQDESV (reference sequence). V was pared by 5 bases and J by 0 bases, with 11 bases between.

This sequence was found in a man over 45 with COVID-19, enrolled during active disease. The chain joins TRBV11-1 to TRBJ1-6, with D hard to call. Sequencing was carried out using peripheral blood. The CDR3 region has the DNA TGTGCCAGCAGCGAGAGACCTAGCTCCTATAATTCACCCCTCCACTTT. Translated: CASSERPSSYNSPLHF. Full variable domain (outside the CDR3, taken from reference TRBV11-1 and TRBJ1-6): EAEVAQSPRYKITEKSQAVAFWCDPISGHATLYWYRQILGQGPELLVQFQDESVVDDSQLPKDRFSAERLKGVDSTLKIQPAELGDSAMYLCASSERPSSYNSPLHFGNGTRLTVT.